Following are 28 T cell receptor beta chains from one sample sequenced in a study of yellow fever vaccine responses in identical twins. Each CDR3 protein is one row after TCRdb ran MiXCR on the RT-PCR reads. The sample includes tens of thousands of distinct CDR3 sequences, roughly 80% of them seen just once. Sequences were derived from T cells from blood (PBMCs), unsorted or a sorted subset (not recorded which), sampled before or after yellow fever vaccination (not recorded which). These receptors came from a young woman who received the yellow fever vaccine.

V usage is TRBV18 and J usage is TRBJ2-1; 7 bases are shared with TRBD2. Germline-derived CDR1 and CDR2 are KGHSH and LQKENI. V lost 3 bases and J lost 1; bases outside the gene matches: 6. The CDR3 sequence is 16 residues long. Here the CDR3 DNA reads TGTGCCAGCTCACCGGGATTTAGCGGGTCCTACAATGAGCAGTTCTTC. This gives the protein CASSPGFSGSYNEQFF. The entire variable domain, with the rest obtained from reference TRBV18 and TRBJ2-1, is as follows: NAGVMQNPRHLVRRRGQEARLRCSPMKGHSHVYWYRQLPEEGLKFMVYLQKENIIDESGMPKERFSAEFPKEGPSILRIQQVVRGDSAAYFCASSPGFSGSYNEQFFGPGTRLTVL.

The genes are TRBV29-1 and TRBJ2-1; D uncertain. V gave up 6 bases and J gave up 9 bases, with 15 bases separating them. The germline V gene has CDR1 SQVTM and CDR2 ANQGSEA. There are 12 residues in the CDR3. The chain's CDR3 is CSVILVGVEQFF. The CDR3, as DNA: TGCAGCGTGATCCTAGTTGGAGTTGAGCAGTTCTTC.

The V call is TRBV11-3, the J call TRBJ2-2; no definite D call. The V gene's germline CDR1 is SGHNT and CDR2 YENEEA. V was cut by 1 base and J by 1 base, with 10 bases left in between. The CDR3 runs to 16 residues. CDR3 DNA: TGTGCCAGCAGCTTAGTTGCTAGAGAGAACACCGGGGAGCTGTTTTTT. Its protein product is CASSLVARENTGELFF.

There are a few counts of this clonotype. The chain is built from TRBV12-3 or TRBV12-4 and TRBJ1-5; TRBD1 matches at 12 bases. Trimming removed 10 bases from V and 2 bases from J; junction bases left unmatched: 6. This CDR3 has 15 residues. The CDR3 DNA follows: TGTGCCACGGGGACAGGGGGCACGGGCAATCAGCCCCAGCATTTT. Its translation is CATGTGGTGNQPQHF.

The J gene is TRBJ2-3, the V gene TRBV6-1; 7 positions match TRBD1. There are 13 residues in the CDR3. Germline values: CDR1 MNHNS, CDR2 SASEGT. The J segment lost 1 base and the V segment lost 8 bases, leaving 3 bases of the junction unmatched. The CDR3 coding sequence is TGTGCCAGCGCCACAGGGGGCACAGATACGCAGTATTTT. Its translation is CASATGGTDTQYF.

The rearrangement uses TRBV3-1 and TRBJ1-4, with D perhaps matching TRBD1 (6 bases). The CDR3 contains 14 residues. Between the trimmed V and J ends, which lost 4 bases and 10 bases, there was a span of 16 bases. Germline V gives CDR1 LGHDT, CDR2 YNNKEL (reference sequence). The CDR3 nucleotides are TGTGCCAGCAGCCTGGGACACAAGCCCGGAAAACTGTTTTTT. Its translation: CASSLGHKPGKLFF.

The rearrangement links TRBV7-2 to TRBJ2-7; tentative D call: TRBD2 (6 bases). CDR3 length equals 14 residues. The germline V gene encodes CDR1 SGHTA and CDR2 FQGNSA. V lost 0 bases, J lost 4 bases, and 10 bases lay in between. The CDR3 DNA sequence: TGTGCCAGCAGCTTAGCTAGCGGTGCTTACGAGCAGTACTTC. Translating it yields CASSLASGAYEQYF.

The chain carries TRBV20-1 and TRBJ1-5; D is possibly TRBD1 (5 bases). Germline V gives CDR1 DFQATT, CDR2 SNEGSKA (reference sequence). CDR3 length: 16 residues. V gave up 1 base and J gave up 2 bases, with 15 bases separating them. CDR3 nucleotides: TGCAGTGCTAGAGCCCCGGGAGCGGGACGCAATCAGCCCCAGCATTTT. Protein: CSARAPGAGRNQPQHF.

V usage is TRBV27 and J usage is TRBJ2-3, with 13 bases identical to TRBD2. The V gene's germline CDR1 is MNHEY and CDR2 SMNVEV (reference sequence). The CDR3 runs 17 residues. Trimming cost V 1 base and J 1 base; bases outside gene matches: 2. In DNA form, the CDR3 reads TGTGCCAGCAGTTTATGGACTAGCGGGAGCGGCACAGATACGCAGTATTTT. Translated: CASSLWTSGSGTDTQYF.

This clonotype was seen just once. The CDR3 is CASPRGPPEKLFF. CDR3 DNA sequence: TGCGCCAGCCCTAGGGGGCCCCCCGAAAAACTGTTTTTT. The chain is built from TRBV23-1 and TRBJ1-4; 7 nucleotides line up with TRBD1. TRBV23-1 is recorded as an ORF, its role being uncertain. Unmatched junction bases numbered 8, after V lost 8 bases and J lost 8 bases. The CDR3 contains 13 residues.

The chain is built from TRBV15 and TRBJ2-1, with 10 positions matching TRBD2. Per the germline V gene, CDR1 is LNHNV and CDR2 is YYDKDF (reference sequence). The CDR3 spans 15 residues. V lost 3 bases, J lost 8 bases, and 7 bases stayed unmatched. CDR3 nucleotide sequence: TGTGCCACCAGCAGGTCAGCGGGGGGGGGCGATGAGCAGTTCTTC. This translates into CATSRSAGGGDEQFF. Looking up the rest from reference TRBV15 and TRBJ2-1 gives the full variable domain: DAMVIQNPRYQVTQFGKPVTLSCSQTLNHNVMYWYQQKSSQAPKLLFHYYDKDFNNEADTPDNFQSRRPNTSFCFLDIRSPGLGDTAMYLCATSRSAGGGDEQFFGPGTRLTVL.

This clonotype has only a few counts. V and J are TRBV5-1 and TRBJ2-3, with D maybe TRBD2 (6 bases). Germline V gene data show CDR1 as SGHRS and CDR2 as YFSETQ. Trimming shortened V by 3 bases and J by 0 bases, and 14 bases separated the two germline ends. The CDR3 has 16 amino acids. The CDR3 sequence: CASSSYGGGSTDTQYF. CDR3 coding DNA: TGCGCCAGCAGCTCCTATGGGGGAGGCAGCACAGATACGCAGTATTTT. The whole variable domain, filled in from reference TRBV5-1 and TRBJ2-3, reads KAGVTQTPRYLIKTRGQQVTLSCSPISGHRSVSWYQQTPGQGLQFLFEYFSETQRNKGNFPGRFSGRQFSNSRSEMNVSTLELGDSALYLCASSSYGGGSTDTQYFGPGTRLTVL.

The chain uses TRBV7-8 and TRBJ1-1, with D tentatively TRBD1 (5 bases). CDR3 length: 13 amino acids. Germline CDR1 SGHVS, CDR2 FQNEAQ. V was trimmed by 1 base and J by 8 bases, leaving 11 bases between them. CDR3 in DNA: TGTGCCAGCAGCTTAGGGGGGTCCGAAGAAGCTTTCTTT. Encoded protein: CASSLGGSEEAFF.

This rearrangement joins TRBV12-3 or TRBV12-4 to TRBJ2-5; D gene unclear. The CDR3 is made up of 14 amino acids. V lost 5 bases and J 0 bases, leaving 10 bases between the germline ends. The CDR3 DNA is TGTGCCAGCAGTCCCACGGTGTACCAAGAGACCCAGTACTTC. This sequence encodes CASSPTVYQETQYF.

This clonotype was observed a handful of times. The chain has TRBV2 and TRBJ2-3; D gene ambiguous. This CDR3 is 16 amino acids long. CDR1 and CDR2 from the germline V gene are SNHLY and FYNNEI. The V end was cut by 2 bases, the J end by 7 bases, with 19 bases between. CDR3 nucleotides: TGTGCCAGCAGTGAATCTTTGACCAGAAAGGTGTATACGCAGTATTTT. Translation: CASSESLTRKVYTQYF.

The V and J genes are TRBV20-1 and TRBJ2-7; no firm D call. Trimming removed 2 bases at V and 6 bases at J, with 23 bases between. The CDR3 is made up of 16 amino acids. CDR1 is DFQATT and CDR2 is SNEGSKA in the germline V gene (reference sequence). CDR3 loop: CSARTPLAQRLCEQYF. The CDR3 DNA sequence: TGCAGTGCTAGAACTCCCCTGGCCCAACGTCTCTGCGAGCAGTACTTC.

This rearrangement joins TRBV29-1 to TRBJ2-1, with TRBD2 matching 11 bases. Per the germline V gene, CDR1 is SQVTM and CDR2 is ANQGSEA. This CDR3 spans 13 amino acids. V shed 4 bases and J 4 bases; nucleotides not matched to a gene: 0. The DNA of the CDR3 is TGCAGCGTTGGGACTAGCGGGTACAATGAGCAGTTCTTC. Amino acid sequence: CSVGTSGYNEQFF.

J is TRBJ2-7 and V is TRBV5-1, with D uncertain. Germline loops: CDR1 SGHRS, CDR2 YFSETQ. The V and J ends lost 0 bases and 0 bases respectively, with 4 bases between them. This CDR3 contains 13 residues. In DNA, the CDR3 is TGCGCCAGCAGCTTGGACAACTCCTACGAGCAGTACTTC. It translates to CASSLDNSYEQYF.

V gene TRBV20-1 combines with J gene TRBJ1-1; possible D gene TRBD1, 5 bases. The V end was cut by 4 bases, the J end by 0 bases, with 9 bases between. The CDR3 totals 13 residues. Germline CDR1 reads DFQATT; CDR2 reads SNEGSKA (reference sequence). The DNA of the CDR3 is TGCAGTGCTAAGGACACACTGAACACTGAAGCTTTCTTT. The encoded protein is CSAKDTLNTEAFF.

The chain links TRBV3-1 to TRBJ2-7; D may be TRBD1 or TRBD2 (5 bases each). The CDR3 loop spans 12 amino acids. Germline V lookup: CDR1 LGHDT, CDR2 YNNKEL (reference sequence). Trimming took off 0 bases at V and 11 bases at J, with 11 bases between the two ends. The CDR3 coding sequence is TGTGCCAGCAGCCAAGATCCCGGGGACGAGTACTTC. It encodes CASSQDPGDEYF.

The V call is TRBV2, the J call TRBJ2-3; D might be TRBD2 (7 bases). The germline CDR1 and CDR2 sequences are SNHLY and FYNNEI. This CDR3 is built from 14 residues. Trimming took off 8 bases at V and 2 bases at J, with 14 bases between the two ends. Here the CDR3 reads CASRGADFTDTQYF. DNA for the CDR3: TGTGCCAGCCGGGGGGCGGATTTCACAGATACGCAGTATTTT.

This chain joins TRBV29-1 and TRBJ2-7; TRBD2 might be the D (6 bases). Trimming cost V 0 bases and J 3 bases, with 21 bases left between them. Germline V gives CDR1 SQVTM, CDR2 ANQGSEA. The length of the CDR3 is 17 residues. The CDR3 sequence: CSVEDGSPSSGYYEQYF. As DNA, the CDR3 is TGCAGCGTTGAAGATGGTTCCCCCAGTAGCGGATACTACGAGCAGTACTTC.

This sequence joins TRBV29-1 and TRBJ1-2; no firm D call. V was trimmed by 0 bases and J by 5 bases, leaving 7 bases between them. This CDR3 region has 12 residues. CDR1 SQVTM and CDR2 ANQGSEA come from the germline V gene. Here the CDR3 reads CSVEDGVYGYTF. CDR3 coding DNA: TGCAGCGTTGAAGACGGGGTGTATGGCTACACCTTC. Complete variable domain (other parts from reference TRBV29-1 and TRBJ1-2): SAVISQKPSRDICQRGTSLTIQCQVDSQVTMMFWYRQQPGQSLTLIATANQGSEATYESGFVIDKFPISRPNLTFSTLTVSNMSPEDSSIYLCSVEDGVYGYTFGSGTRLTVV.

The genes are TRBV29-1 and TRBJ1-2, with TRBD1 matching 7 bases. Per the germline V gene, CDR1 is SQVTM and CDR2 is ANQGSEA. The CDR3 contains 11 residues. V shed 4 bases, J shed 8 bases, and the junction held 4 bases outside the gene matches. CDR3 protein: CSVVGGDGYTF. DNA for the CDR3: TGCAGCGTTGTAGGGGGCGACGGCTACACCTTC.

A few counts support this clonotype. The chain has TRBV4-1 and TRBJ1-5, with a tentative D call TRBD1 (5 bases). The V gene's germline CDR1 is MGHRA and CDR2 YSYEKL. The CDR3 totals 13 residues. V lost 4 bases to trimming and J lost 1 base, with 5 bases between them. CDR3 amino acids: CASSRQSNQPQHF. DNA for the CDR3: TGCGCCAGCAGCCGACAGAGCAATCAGCCCCAGCATTTT.

The rearrangement links TRBV4-1 to TRBJ1-5, with 8 bases matching TRBD1. V shed 2 bases, J shed 4 bases, and the junction held 4 bases outside the gene matches. Germline CDR1 is MGHRA and CDR2 is YSYEKL. The CDR3 covers 15 residues. The DNA for the CDR3 is TGCGCCAGCAGCCAACCGGGACAGGTAAATCAGCCCCAGCATTTT. Translated, it gives CASSQPGQVNQPQHF.

V is TRBV18 and J is TRBJ2-2; the match to TRBD2 covers 7 bases. Germline V lookup: CDR1 KGHSH, CDR2 LQKENI. There are 15 residues in the CDR3. After removal of 3 bases from V and 1 base from J, the junction contained 2 bases not matched to a gene. CDR3 region: CASSPGLVNTGELFF. DNA for the CDR3: TGTGCCAGCTCACCTGGACTAGTGAACACCGGGGAGCTGTTTTTT.

This clonotype has just one count. The chain recombines TRBV4-1 with TRBJ2-2; the D is unclear. The germline CDR1 and CDR2 sequences are MGHRA and YSYEKL. Deletions cut 4 bases from V and 2 bases from J, with 14 bases between. The CDR3 spans 16 residues. The CDR3 spells CASSLQTSSNTGELFF. CDR3 coding DNA: TGCGCCAGCAGCCTACAAACGTCTTCAAACACCGGGGAGCTGTTTTTT.